This paragraph reports one T cell receptor (beta chain). Its specific antigen is unknown. Base qualities are not provided; no much larger clone lies one nucleotide away. This sample is drawn from a study of blood T cell repertoires in COVID-19 (TCRdb year 2020). Notes on the research overall: The collaborator samples originated in the United States, Italy and Spain and spanned the acute and convalescent phases of COVID-19. The material from the prospective study consisted of cDNA or gDNA derived from T cells, B-cell-depleted T cells, or PBMCs. Subjects who had been exposed to COVID-19, were actively infected with it, or had recovered from it provided the deeply sampled blood TCRbeta repertoires that made up the dataset. The repertoires were made available in a free public database intended to serve as a resource for research on the immune response to SARS-CoV-2. The samples were drawn from the first 160 participants of the ongoing ImmuneRACE study and from 1,254 subjects provided by 6 global collaborators. A de-identified subject ID, COVID-19 status, age in years and sex were almost always included in the sample metadata. HLA class I and class II types, where available, came from metadata supplied by the sample provider rather than from assay-based typing. The paper's findings and limits, for the study overall: How much clinical and demographic metadata was included differed by source and by participant, and the metadata was provided uncurated.

Each collaborating institution followed its own protocols to collect whole blood in K2EDTA tubes. For TCRbeta analysis, collaborator samples were shipped as frozen whole blood, as isolated PBMCs, or as DNA extracted from either sample type. From its cysteine to its phenylalanine, the CDR3 spans 14 amino acids. Only CDR3 DNA remains: 42 bases, in frame from the first base. Trimming takes 4 bases off V and 7 bases off J; junction bases not matched to a gene: 4. Taken from the germline V gene, the CDR1 and CDR2 loops are MGHRA and YSYEKL. The immunoSEQ Assay, a bias-controlled multiplex PCR, was used to amplify TCRbeta CDR3 regions from genomic DNA. The authors processed their data as follows. The number of nucleated cells in each sample was estimated from the amplification of reference gene primers within the assay. To quantify the absolute abundance of each unique TCRbeta CDR3 rearrangement, sequence reads were collapsed and filtered. For each sample, productive Simpson clonality was calculated as the square root of Simpson's diversity index across productive rearrangements. The source is immuneACCESS, and TCRdb retained only in-frame sequences with V and J called. Part of the clones is not carried over; for the studies checked, unresolved V genes explain less than half of this, and the remainder is unexplained. That table is the source of V, J and clone size, and D and trimming were worked out from the DNA. This sample comprises some 70,000 clones, 80% to 90% of them detected only once. The ten largest account for around 5% of the sample.

The TCR originated in a man aged 45 to 65 with active COVID-19. Sequenced sample: peripheral blood. The chain couples TRBV4-1 to TRBJ1-5, and TRBD1 aligns with 10 junction nucleotides. CDR3 protein: CASSPGQGGQPQHF. The sequenced DNA is TGCGCCAGCAGCCCCGGACAGGGGGGCCAGCCCCAGCATTTT.